This TCR beta chain came from a study of T cell repertoires in cytomegalovirus infection. Overall study: Public TCR beta signatures indicated both CMV infection and matching HLA type. Findings and caveats of the study: Cumulative frequency of public TCR beta families picked out carriers of CMV plus the relevant HLA. HLA-C-restricted CMV clonotypes gave the most frequent clonotype in two of eight donors.

This CDR3 is built from 15 residues. V lost 5 bases and J lost 8; bases outside the gene matches: 8. Germline-derived CDR1 and CDR2 are SGHAT and FQNNGV. This clonotype showed up just a few times. Its antigen is not identified. TCRdb reanalysed the reads using MiXCR and keeps one entry per CDR3 protein. The sample gives about 500,000 distinct CDR3 sequences, roughly a third of which show up once; roughly 16% is in the top ten. The material sequenced was cultured PBMCs, taken from culture after CMV antigen stimulation. The chain recombines TRBV11-2 with TRBJ2-1; 11 nucleotides match TRBD2. This TCR was recovered from a human donor in good health (CMV status not recorded). Some clones in this sample may be carry-over from other donors' samples. The CDR3 reads CASSEGLAEVYEQFF. The CDR3 bases are TGTGCCAGCAGCGAGGGACTAGCGGAGGTCTATGAGCAGTTCTTC.